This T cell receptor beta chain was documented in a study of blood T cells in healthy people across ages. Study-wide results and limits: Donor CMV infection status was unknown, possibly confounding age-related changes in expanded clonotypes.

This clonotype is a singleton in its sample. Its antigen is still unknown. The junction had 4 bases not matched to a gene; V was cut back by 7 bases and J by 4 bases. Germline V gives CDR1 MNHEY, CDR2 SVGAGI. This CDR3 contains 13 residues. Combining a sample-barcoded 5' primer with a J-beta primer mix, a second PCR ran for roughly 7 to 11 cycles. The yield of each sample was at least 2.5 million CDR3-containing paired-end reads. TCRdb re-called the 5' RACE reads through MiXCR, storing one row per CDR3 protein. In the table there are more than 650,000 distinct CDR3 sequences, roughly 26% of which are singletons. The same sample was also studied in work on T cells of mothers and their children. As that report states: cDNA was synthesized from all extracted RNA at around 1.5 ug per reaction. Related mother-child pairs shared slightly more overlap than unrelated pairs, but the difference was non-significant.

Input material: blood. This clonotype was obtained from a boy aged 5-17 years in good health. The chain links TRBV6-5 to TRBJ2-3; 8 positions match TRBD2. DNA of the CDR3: TGTGCCAGCACCCGGGGGGGTTCAGATACGCAGTATTTT. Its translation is CASTRGGSDTQYF.